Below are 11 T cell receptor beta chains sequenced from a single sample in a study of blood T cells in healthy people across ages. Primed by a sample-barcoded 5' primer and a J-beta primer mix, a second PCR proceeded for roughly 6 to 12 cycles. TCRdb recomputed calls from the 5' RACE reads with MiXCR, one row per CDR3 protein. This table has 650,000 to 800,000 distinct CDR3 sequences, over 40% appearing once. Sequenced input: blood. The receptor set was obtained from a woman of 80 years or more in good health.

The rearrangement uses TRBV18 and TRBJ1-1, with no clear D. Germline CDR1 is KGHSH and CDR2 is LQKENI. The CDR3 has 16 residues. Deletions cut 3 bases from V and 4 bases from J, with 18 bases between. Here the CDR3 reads CASSPPTALAGTEAFF. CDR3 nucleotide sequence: TGTGCCAGCTCACCCCCGACGGCCCTAGCGGGCACTGAAGCTTTCTTT.

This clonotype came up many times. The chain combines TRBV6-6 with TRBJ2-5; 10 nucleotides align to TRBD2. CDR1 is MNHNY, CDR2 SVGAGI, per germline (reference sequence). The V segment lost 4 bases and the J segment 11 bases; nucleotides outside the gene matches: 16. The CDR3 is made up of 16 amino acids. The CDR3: CASSSSGAGGYNEQYF. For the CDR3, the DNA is TGTGCCAGCAGTTCCTCCGGAGCGGGGGGGTACAATGAGCAGTACTTC.

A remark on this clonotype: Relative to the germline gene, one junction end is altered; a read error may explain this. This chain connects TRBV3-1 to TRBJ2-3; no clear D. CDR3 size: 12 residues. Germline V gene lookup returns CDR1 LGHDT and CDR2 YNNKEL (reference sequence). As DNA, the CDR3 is TGTGTCAGCTCTTCCAGCACAGATACGCAGTATTTT. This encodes CVSSSSTDTQYF.

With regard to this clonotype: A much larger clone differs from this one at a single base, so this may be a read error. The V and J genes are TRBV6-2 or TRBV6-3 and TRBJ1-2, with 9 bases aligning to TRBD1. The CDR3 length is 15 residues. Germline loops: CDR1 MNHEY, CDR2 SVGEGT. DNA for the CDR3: TGTGCCAACAGTTCCCTGGACAGGGGAATCTATGGCTACACCTTC. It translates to CANSSLDRGIYGYTF.

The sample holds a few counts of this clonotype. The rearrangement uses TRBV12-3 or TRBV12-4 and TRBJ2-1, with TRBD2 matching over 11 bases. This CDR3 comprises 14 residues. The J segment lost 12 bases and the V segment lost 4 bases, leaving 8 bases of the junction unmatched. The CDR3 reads CASSSSGGPFGQFF. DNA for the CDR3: TGTGCCAGCAGTTCTAGCGGGGGGCCCTTTGGGCAGTTCTTC.

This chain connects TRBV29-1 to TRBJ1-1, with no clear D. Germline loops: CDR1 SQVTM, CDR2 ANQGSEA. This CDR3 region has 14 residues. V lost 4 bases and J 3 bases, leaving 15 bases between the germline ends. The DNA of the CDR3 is TGCAGCGTTGCCGTGGTGGGCACCGACACTGAAGCTTTCTTT. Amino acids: CSVAVVGTDTEAFF.

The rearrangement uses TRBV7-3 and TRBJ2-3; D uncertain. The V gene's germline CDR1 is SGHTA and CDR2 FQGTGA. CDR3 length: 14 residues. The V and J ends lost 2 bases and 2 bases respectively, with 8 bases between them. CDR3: CASSLDGLTDTQYF. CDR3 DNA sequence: TGTGCCAGCAGCTTAGACGGGCTCACAGATACGCAGTATTTT.

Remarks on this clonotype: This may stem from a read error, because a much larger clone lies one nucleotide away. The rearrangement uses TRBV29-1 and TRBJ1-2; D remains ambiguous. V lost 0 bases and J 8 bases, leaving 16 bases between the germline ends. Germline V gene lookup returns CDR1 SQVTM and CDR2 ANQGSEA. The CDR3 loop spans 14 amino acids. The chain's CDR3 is CSVEEIMGKRGYTF. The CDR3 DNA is TGCAGCGTTGAAGAGATTATGGGGAAACGGGGCTACACCTTC.

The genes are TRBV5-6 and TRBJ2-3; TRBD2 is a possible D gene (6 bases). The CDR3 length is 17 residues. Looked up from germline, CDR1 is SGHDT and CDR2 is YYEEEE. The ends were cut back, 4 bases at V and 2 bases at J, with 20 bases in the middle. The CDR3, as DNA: TGTGCCAGCAGCAGAAAAACTAGCCACCTATCCACAGATACGCAGTATTTT. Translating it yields CASSRKTSHLSTDTQYF.

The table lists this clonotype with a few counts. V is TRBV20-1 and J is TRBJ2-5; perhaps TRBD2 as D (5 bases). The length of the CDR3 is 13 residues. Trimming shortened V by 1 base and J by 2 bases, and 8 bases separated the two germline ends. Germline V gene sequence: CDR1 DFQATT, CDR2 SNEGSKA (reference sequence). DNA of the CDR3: TGCAGTGCTAGAGTTAGCGCTCAAGAGACCCAGTACTTC. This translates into CSARVSAQETQYF.

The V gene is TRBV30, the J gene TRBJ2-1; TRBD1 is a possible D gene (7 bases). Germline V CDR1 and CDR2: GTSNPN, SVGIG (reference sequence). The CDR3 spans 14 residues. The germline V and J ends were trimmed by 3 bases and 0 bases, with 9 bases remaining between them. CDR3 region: CAWSRGDSYNEQFF. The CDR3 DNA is TGTGCCTGGAGCAGGGGGGACTCCTACAATGAGCAGTTCTTC.